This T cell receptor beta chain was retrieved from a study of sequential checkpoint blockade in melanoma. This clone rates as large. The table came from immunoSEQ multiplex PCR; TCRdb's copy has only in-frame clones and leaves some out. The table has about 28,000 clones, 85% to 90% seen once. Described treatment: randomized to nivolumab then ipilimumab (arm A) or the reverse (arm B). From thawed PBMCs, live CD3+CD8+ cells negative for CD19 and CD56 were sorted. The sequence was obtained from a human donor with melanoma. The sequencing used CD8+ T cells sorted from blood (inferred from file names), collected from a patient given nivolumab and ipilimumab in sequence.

DNA of the CDR3: TGTGCCAGCAGTTTAATATCCGAGAACTATGGCTACACCTTC. Residues: CASSLISENYGYTF. V is TRBV28 and J is TRBJ1-2; no clear D. The CDR3 contains 14 residues. CDR1 MDHEN and CDR2 SYDVKM come from the germline V gene. Trimming pared 2 bases from V and 2 bases from J, leaving 9 bases between.